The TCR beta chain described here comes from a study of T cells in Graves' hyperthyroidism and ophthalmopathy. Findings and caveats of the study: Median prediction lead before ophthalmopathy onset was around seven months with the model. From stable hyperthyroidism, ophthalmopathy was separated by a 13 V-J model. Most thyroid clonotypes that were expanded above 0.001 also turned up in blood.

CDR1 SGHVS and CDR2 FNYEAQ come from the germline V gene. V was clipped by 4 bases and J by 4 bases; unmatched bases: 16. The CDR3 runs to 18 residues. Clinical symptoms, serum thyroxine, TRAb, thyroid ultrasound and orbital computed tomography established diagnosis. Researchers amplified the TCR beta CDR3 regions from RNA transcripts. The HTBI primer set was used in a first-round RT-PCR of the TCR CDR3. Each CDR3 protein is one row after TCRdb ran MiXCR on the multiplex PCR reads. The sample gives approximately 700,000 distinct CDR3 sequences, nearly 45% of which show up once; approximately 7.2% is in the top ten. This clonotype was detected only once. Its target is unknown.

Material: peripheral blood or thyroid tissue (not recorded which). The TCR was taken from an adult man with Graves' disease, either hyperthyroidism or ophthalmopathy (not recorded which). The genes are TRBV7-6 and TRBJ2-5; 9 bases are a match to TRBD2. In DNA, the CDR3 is TGTGCCAGCAGCTACGGGGGTAGCGGGGGAAACCAGGGAGAGACCCAGTACTTC. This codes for CASSYGGSGGNQGETQYF.